The clone carrying this TCR beta chain was seen a few times. Its antigen is not known. Germline V gene data show CDR1 as LNHDA and CDR2 as SQIVND (reference sequence). The germline V and J ends were trimmed by 5 bases and 4 bases, with 11 bases remaining between them. CDR3 length: 13 residues. The data stem from a study of a mutant IDH1 vaccine in newly diagnosed glioma. Background on the study: Treatment recipients were approximately 62% male and about 40% female, and their mean age was approximately 42 years. General study findings and limits: Across multiple MHC alleles, 90% to 95% of patients had vaccine-induced responses. Pseudoprogression apparently tracked independently of changes in top peripheral T cell clonotypes.

The time point is: week 23, last vaccination. In the vaccine, a single dose held 300 ug of the mutant IDH1 20-mer peptide, along with topical imiquimod. Assay used: immunoSEQ multiplex PCR; TCRdb lists only in-frame clones, some missing. The sample records approximately 41,000 clones, roughly four fifths being singletons. The chain couples TRBV19 to TRBJ2-5, with D perhaps assigned TRBD1 or TRBD2 (5 bases each). The source of this sequence is a man in his forties with glioma. This specimen consisted of PBMCs, obtained from a glioma patient whose treatment included an IDH1 peptide vaccine. Here the CDR3 reads CASSVSGTETQYF. For the CDR3, the DNA is TGTGCCAGTAGTGTCTCCGGGACAGAGACCCAGTACTTC.